The rows below give T cell receptor beta chains drawn from one sample of a study of technical replicates of blood from a handful of donors. Profiling relied on immunoSEQ multiplex PCR, and the TCRdb table lists in-frame clones only, not all of them. The sample yields under 110,000 clones, 96% seen once. Material: T cells isolated from PBMCs. The receptors stem from a human donor in good health. Each CDR3 is given with its conserved first and last residue. The D gene is left open where the match is weak. Size values are once, few and many counts, or a class for expanded clones, and some rows have none.

len: 15
abundance: .
v_gene: TRBV5-1
d_gene: TRBD1
j_gene: TRBJ2-1
CDR3nt: TGCGCCAGCAGCTTGACGGGACAGACCTACAATGAGCAGTTCTTC
CDR3aa: CASSLTGQTYNEQFF

len: 15
abundance: .
v_gene: TRBV7-7
d_gene: .
j_gene: TRBJ2-2
CDR3nt: TGTGCTAGCAGCCCCGTCACCACTAACACCGGGGAGCTGTTTTTT
CDR3aa: CASSPVTTNTGELFF

len: 15
abundance: .
v_gene: TRBV7-8
d_gene: .
j_gene: TRBJ2-1
CDR3nt: TGTGCCAGCAGCCGACCCCGCCCGGAGGGCAATGAGCAGTTCTTC
CDR3aa: CASSRPRPEGNEQFF

len: 16
abundance: .
v_gene: TRBV18
d_gene: .
j_gene: TRBJ1-5
CDR3nt: TGTGCCAGCTCACCAAACGGGGGTAGGAGTGATCAGCCCCAGCATTTT
CDR3aa: CASSPNGGRSDQPQHF

len: 15
abundance: once
v_gene: TRBV15
d_gene: TRBD1
j_gene: TRBJ2-2
CDR3nt: TGTGCCACCAGCAGAGCTACAGGGGGTACCGGGGAGCTGTTTTTT
CDR3aa: CATSRATGGTGELFF

len: 14
abundance: .
v_gene: TRBV15
d_gene: TRBD1
j_gene: TRBJ1-5
CDR3nt: TGTGCCACCTGGACAGGGAACAGCAATCAGCCCCAGCATTTT
CDR3aa: CATWTGNSNQPQHF

len: 15
abundance: .
v_gene: TRBV15
d_gene: .
j_gene: TRBJ1-2
CDR3nt: TGTGCCACCAGCAGATTACCGGACACGTACTATGGCTACACCTTC
CDR3aa: CATSRLPDTYYGYTF

len: 13
abundance: .
v_gene: TRBV6-6
d_gene: TRBD1
j_gene: TRBJ1-2
CDR3nt: TGTGCCAGCAGGTACGGGACAGGCTATGGCTACACCTTC
CDR3aa: CASRYGTGYGYTF

len: 17
abundance: .
v_gene: TRBV7-8
d_gene: .
j_gene: TRBJ1-3
CDR3nt: TGTGCCAGCAGCTTAATGTACAGATCGTACTCTGGAAACACCATATATTTT
CDR3aa: CASSLMYRSYSGNTIYF

len: 19
abundance: .
v_gene: TRBV29-1
d_gene: TRBD2
j_gene: TRBJ2-1
CDR3nt: TGCAGCGTTGACCGCCCCGGGACTAGCGGTCCTAGCTCCTACAATGAGCAGTTCTTC
CDR3aa: CSVDRPGTSGPSSYNEQFF

len: 13
abundance: .
v_gene: TRBV7-2
d_gene: .
j_gene: TRBJ2-5
CDR3nt: TGTGCCAGCAGCTTACTGGGGGGAGAGACCCAGTACTTC
CDR3aa: CASSLLGGETQYF

len: 16
abundance: .
v_gene: TRBV5-1
d_gene: .
j_gene: TRBJ1-1
CDR3nt: TGCGCCAGCAGCTTGGCCCGTCGGGACACAAACACTGAAGCTTTCTTT
CDR3aa: CASSLARRDTNTEAFF

len: 16
abundance: .
v_gene: TRBV5-1
d_gene: TRBD1
j_gene: TRBJ2-7
CDR3nt: TGCGCCAGCAGCTTGTTAGGACAGGGGGATTATTACGAGCAGTACTTC
CDR3aa: CASSLLGQGDYYEQYF

len: 15
abundance: .
v_gene: TRBV5-1
d_gene: TRBD1
j_gene: TRBJ1-4
CDR3nt: TGCGCCAGCAGTGACACCGGACAGGGAAGGGAAAAACTGTTTTTT
CDR3aa: CASSDTGQGREKLFF

len: 14
abundance: .
v_gene: TRBV6-1
d_gene: TRBD1
j_gene: TRBJ2-1
CDR3nt: TGTGCCAGCGGGAACAGGGGGCGTATGGATGAGCAGTTCTTC
CDR3aa: CASGNRGRMDEQFF

len: 12
abundance: few
v_gene: TRBV4-1
d_gene: .
j_gene: TRBJ1-1
CDR3nt: TGCGCCAGCAGCCAAAGTGAGACTGAAGCTTTCTTT
CDR3aa: CASSQSETEAFF

len: 15
abundance: once
v_gene: TRBV9
d_gene: TRBD2
j_gene: TRBJ2-1
CDR3nt: TGTGCCAGCAGCGTATTCGGCGGGGAGGGTCGGGAGCAGTTCTTC
CDR3aa: CASSVFGGEGREQFF

len: 17
abundance: .
v_gene: TRBV30
d_gene: .
j_gene: TRBJ1-1
CDR3nt: TGTGCCTGTACGAGGACATCCCTCATGTCCATGAACACTGAAGCTTTCTTT
CDR3aa: CACTRTSLMSMNTEAFF

len: 14
abundance: .
v_gene: TRBV27
d_gene: TRBD2
j_gene: TRBJ2-7
CDR3nt: TGTGCCAGCAGTTTACGGGGGGGGAACTACGAGCAGTACTTC
CDR3aa: CASSLRGGNYEQYF

len: 14
abundance: .
v_gene: TRBV19
d_gene: .
j_gene: TRBJ1-1
CDR3nt: TGTGCCACCTTTTTTCCTGGGTCTAGGGGTGAAGCTTTCTTT
CDR3aa: CATFFPGSRGEAFF

len: 13
abundance: once
v_gene: TRBV28
d_gene: .
j_gene: TRBJ2-7
CDR3nt: TGTGCCACCTCCCCTAGAGAATACTACGAGCAGTACTTC
CDR3aa: CATSPREYYEQYF

len: 15
abundance: .
v_gene: TRBV6-5
d_gene: TRBD1
j_gene: TRBJ2-7
CDR3nt: TGTGCCAGCAGTTCCAGGGGGCGTGAGACCTACGAGCAGTACTTC
CDR3aa: CASSSRGRETYEQYF

len: 16
abundance: .
v_gene: TRBV6-1
d_gene: TRBD1
j_gene: TRBJ1-2
CDR3nt: TGTGCCAGCAGTGGAACAGGGGGTTGGGGCAACTATGGCTACACCTTC
CDR3aa: CASSGTGGWGNYGYTF

len: 10
abundance: .
v_gene: TRBV29-1
d_gene: .
j_gene: TRBJ1-1
CDR3nt: TGCAGCGTTGAAGACAGAGAAGCTTTCTTT
CDR3aa: CSVEDREAFF

len: 15
abundance: .
v_gene: TRBV6-1
d_gene: .
j_gene: TRBJ2-7
CDR3nt: TGTGCCAGCAGTGAAAGTAACAGTCTGGGCTACGAGCAGTACTTC
CDR3aa: CASSESNSLGYEQYF

len: 17
abundance: .
v_gene: TRBV14
d_gene: TRBD2
j_gene: TRBJ2-1
CDR3nt: TGTGCCAGCAGCCAAGGTTACATAGCGGGAGACTACAATGAGCAGTTCTTC
CDR3aa: CASSQGYIAGDYNEQFF

len: 13
abundance: .
v_gene: TRBV5-1
d_gene: .
j_gene: TRBJ2-7
CDR3nt: TGCGCCAGCAGCTTGGATATTGGAGACGAGCAGTACTTC
CDR3aa: CASSLDIGDEQYF

len: 17
abundance: .
v_gene: TRBV18
d_gene: .
j_gene: TRBJ1-5
CDR3nt: TGTGCCAGCTCACCATCTGAAAGGAGGGGCCCCAATCAGCCCCAGCATTTT
CDR3aa: CASSPSERRGPNQPQHF

len: 15
abundance: .
v_gene: TRBV6-1
d_gene: TRBD2
j_gene: TRBJ2-2
CDR3nt: TGTGCCAGCAGTGAAGGGTGGACTAGTCCCGGGGAGCTGTTTTTT
CDR3aa: CASSEGWTSPGELFF

len: 13
abundance: .
v_gene: TRBV6-6
d_gene: .
j_gene: TRBJ1-2
CDR3nt: TGTGCCAGCAGTTACGTGGCAGTCTATGGCTACACCTTC
CDR3aa: CASSYVAVYGYTF

len: 15
abundance: few
v_gene: TRBV19
d_gene: TRBD2
j_gene: TRBJ2-1
CDR3nt: TGTGCCAGTAGTATCACGGGAGGGCCGGTCAATGAGCAGTTCTTC
CDR3aa: CASSITGGPVNEQFF

len: 17
abundance: .
v_gene: TRBV7-2
d_gene: TRBD2
j_gene: TRBJ2-1
CDR3nt: TGTGCCAGCAGCTTCGCTTGGCGCGGGGGGGCCTACAATGAGCAGTTCTTC
CDR3aa: CASSFAWRGGAYNEQFF

len: 13
abundance: .
v_gene: TRBV6-5
d_gene: .
j_gene: TRBJ1-5
CDR3nt: TGTGCCAGCAGCGACGACAGTCTTCAGCCCCAGCATTTT
CDR3aa: CASSDDSLQPQHF

len: 15
abundance: .
v_gene: TRBV9
d_gene: TRBD2
j_gene: TRBJ2-1
CDR3nt: TGTGCCAGCAGCCTCTGGACTAGCGGGGGGGCTGAGCAGTTCTTC
CDR3aa: CASSLWTSGGAEQFF

len: 18
abundance: .
v_gene: TRBV12-5
d_gene: .
j_gene: TRBJ1-4
CDR3nt: TGTGCTAGTGGTTTGGTAATCGGTTTGGGGGCCTTTAATGAAAAACTGTTTTTT
CDR3aa: CASGLVIGLGAFNEKLFF

len: 15
abundance: .
v_gene: TRBV10-3
d_gene: TRBD1
j_gene: TRBJ1-5
CDR3nt: TGTGCCATCAGTGACGGGGGACAGGGCAATCAGCCCCAGCATTTT
CDR3aa: CAISDGGQGNQPQHF

len: 13
abundance: once
v_gene: TRBV7-6
d_gene: .
j_gene: TRBJ2-5
CDR3nt: TGTGCCAGCAGCTTGGACAGTCTAAAGACCCAGTACTTC
CDR3aa: CASSLDSLKTQYF

len: 14
abundance: .
v_gene: TRBV4-1
d_gene: .
j_gene: TRBJ1-2
CDR3nt: TGCGCCAGCAGCCAAGATCCCCTTTACTATGGCTACACCTTC
CDR3aa: CASSQDPLYYGYTF

len: 15
abundance: .
v_gene: TRBV7-6
d_gene: TRBD1
j_gene: TRBJ2-5
CDR3nt: TGTGCCAGCAGCTTACGACAGGGTGGGCAAGAGACCCAGTACTTC
CDR3aa: CASSLRQGGQETQYF

len: 13
abundance: .
v_gene: TRBV4-1
d_gene: .
j_gene: TRBJ2-1
CDR3nt: TGCGCCAGCAGCCAAGGAAGAGCTTCGGTACAGTTCTTC
CDR3aa: CASSQGRASVQFF